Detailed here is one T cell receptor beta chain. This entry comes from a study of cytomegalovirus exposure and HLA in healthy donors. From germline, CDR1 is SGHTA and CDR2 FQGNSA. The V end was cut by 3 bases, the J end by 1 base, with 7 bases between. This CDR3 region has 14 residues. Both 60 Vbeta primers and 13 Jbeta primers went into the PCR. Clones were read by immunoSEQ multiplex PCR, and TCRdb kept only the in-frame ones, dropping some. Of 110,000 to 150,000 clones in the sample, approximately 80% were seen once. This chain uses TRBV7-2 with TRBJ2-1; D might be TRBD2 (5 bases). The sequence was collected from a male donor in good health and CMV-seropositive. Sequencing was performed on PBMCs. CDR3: CASSLRASYNEQFF. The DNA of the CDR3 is TGTGCCAGCAGCTTGAGGGCATCCTACAATGAGCAGTTCTTC.